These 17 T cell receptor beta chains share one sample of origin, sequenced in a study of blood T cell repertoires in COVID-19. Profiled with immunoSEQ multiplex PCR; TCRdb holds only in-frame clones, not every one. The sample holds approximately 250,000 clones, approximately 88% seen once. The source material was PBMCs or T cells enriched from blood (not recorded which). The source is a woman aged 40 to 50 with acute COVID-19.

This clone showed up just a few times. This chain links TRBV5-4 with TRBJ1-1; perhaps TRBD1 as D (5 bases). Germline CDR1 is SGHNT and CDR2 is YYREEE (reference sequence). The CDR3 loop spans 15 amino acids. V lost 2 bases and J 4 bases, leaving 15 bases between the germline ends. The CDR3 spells CASSFEAGVGTEAFF. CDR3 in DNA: TGTGCCAGCAGCTTCGAGGCGGGGGTCGGCACTGAAGCTTTCTTT. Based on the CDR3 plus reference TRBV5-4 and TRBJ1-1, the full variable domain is ETGVTQSPTHLIKTRGQQVTLRCSSQSGHNTVSWYQQALGQGPQFIFQYYREEENGRGNFPPRFSGLQFPNYSSELNVNALELDDSALYLCASSFEAGVGTEAFFGQGTRLTVV.

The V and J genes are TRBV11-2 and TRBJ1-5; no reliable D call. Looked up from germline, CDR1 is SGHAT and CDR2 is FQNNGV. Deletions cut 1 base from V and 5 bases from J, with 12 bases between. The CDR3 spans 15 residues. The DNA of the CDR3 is TGTGCCAGCAGCTTAGGGGCAGGTACTCATCAGCCCCAGCATTTT. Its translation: CASSLGAGTHQPQHF.

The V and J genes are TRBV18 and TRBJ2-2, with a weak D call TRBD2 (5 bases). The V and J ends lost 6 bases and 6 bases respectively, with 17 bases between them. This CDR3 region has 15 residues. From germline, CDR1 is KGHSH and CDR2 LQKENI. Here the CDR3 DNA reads TGTGCCAGCTCGTCACGGACTCCGGTAGCCGGGGAGCTGTTTTTT. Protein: CASSSRTPVAGELFF.

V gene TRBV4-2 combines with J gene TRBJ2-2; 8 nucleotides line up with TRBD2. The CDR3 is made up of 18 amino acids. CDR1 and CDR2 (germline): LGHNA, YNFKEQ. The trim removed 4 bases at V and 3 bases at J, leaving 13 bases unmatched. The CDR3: CASSPKGASGSYTGELFF. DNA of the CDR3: TGTGCCAGCAGCCCCAAAGGGGCTAGCGGGTCTTACACCGGGGAGCTGTTTTTT.

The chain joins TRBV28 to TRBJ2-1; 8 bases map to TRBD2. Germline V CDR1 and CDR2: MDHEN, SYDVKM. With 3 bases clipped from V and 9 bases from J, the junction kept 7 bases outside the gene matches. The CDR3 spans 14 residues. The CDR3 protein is CASSFSGRGGEQFF. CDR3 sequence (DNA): TGTGCCAGCAGTTTTTCCGGGAGGGGCGGTGAGCAGTTCTTC.

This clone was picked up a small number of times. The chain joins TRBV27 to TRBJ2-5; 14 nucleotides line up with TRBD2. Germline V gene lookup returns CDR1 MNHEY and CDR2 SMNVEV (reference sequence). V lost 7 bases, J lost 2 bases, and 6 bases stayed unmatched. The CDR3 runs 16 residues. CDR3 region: CASTSGLAGVQETQYF. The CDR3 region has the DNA TGTGCCAGCACTTCGGGACTAGCGGGAGTTCAAGAGACCCAGTACTTC.

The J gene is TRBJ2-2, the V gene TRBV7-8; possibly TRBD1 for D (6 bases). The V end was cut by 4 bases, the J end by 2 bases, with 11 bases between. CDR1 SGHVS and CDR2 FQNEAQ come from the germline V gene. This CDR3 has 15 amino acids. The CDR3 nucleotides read TGTGCCAGCAGCTCCGCGGACAGTAACACCGGGGAGCTGTTTTTT. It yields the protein CASSSADSNTGELFF.

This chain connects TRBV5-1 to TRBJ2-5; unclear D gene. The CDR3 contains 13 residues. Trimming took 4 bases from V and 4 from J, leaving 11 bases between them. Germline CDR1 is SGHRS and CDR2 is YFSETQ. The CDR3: CASSPPGGETQYF. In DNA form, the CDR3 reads TGCGCCAGCAGCCCCCCGGGTGGAGAGACCCAGTACTTC.

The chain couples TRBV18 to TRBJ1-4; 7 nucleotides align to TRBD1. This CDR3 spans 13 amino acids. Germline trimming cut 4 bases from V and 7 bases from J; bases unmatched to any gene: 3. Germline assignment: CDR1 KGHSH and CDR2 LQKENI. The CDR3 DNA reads TGTGCCAGCTCACTACAGGGGCTTGAAAAACTGTTTTTT. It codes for CASSLQGLEKLFF.

CDR3 region: CASSSSTSSYNEQFF. Written as DNA, the CDR3 is TGTGCCAGCAGCTCCAGCACTAGCTCCTACAATGAGCAGTTCTTC. This chain joins TRBV7-6 and TRBJ2-1; weak D call: TRBD2 (5 bases). Germline V CDR1 and CDR2: SGHVS, FNYEAQ. The CDR3 spans 15 residues. V lost 4 bases to trimming and J lost 0 bases, with 10 bases between them.

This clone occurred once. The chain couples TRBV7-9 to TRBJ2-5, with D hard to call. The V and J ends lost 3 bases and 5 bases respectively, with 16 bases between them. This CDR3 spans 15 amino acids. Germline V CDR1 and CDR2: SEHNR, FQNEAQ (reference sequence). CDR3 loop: CASSLDLAAGETQYF. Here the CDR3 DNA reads TGTGCCAGCAGCTTGGATTTAGCCGCCGGGGAGACCCAGTACTTC.

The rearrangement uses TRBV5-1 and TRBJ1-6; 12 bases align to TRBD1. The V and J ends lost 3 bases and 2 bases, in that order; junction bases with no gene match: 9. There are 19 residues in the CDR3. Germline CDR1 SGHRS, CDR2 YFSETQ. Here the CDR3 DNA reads TGCGCCAGCAGCTCTCGCTCCGGGACAGGGGGCGCCTATAATTCACCCCTCCACTTT. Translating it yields CASSSRSGTGGAYNSPLHF.

This chain's CDR3 is CASSLGLAVLYNEQFF. CDR3 in DNA: TGTGCCAGCAGCTTAGGACTGGCGGTTCTCTACAATGAGCAGTTCTTC. The rearrangement links TRBV7-2 to TRBJ2-1, with D uncertain. V was pared by 1 base and J by 3 bases, with 13 bases between. The CDR3 is 16 residues long. From germline, CDR1 is SGHTA and CDR2 FQGNSA.

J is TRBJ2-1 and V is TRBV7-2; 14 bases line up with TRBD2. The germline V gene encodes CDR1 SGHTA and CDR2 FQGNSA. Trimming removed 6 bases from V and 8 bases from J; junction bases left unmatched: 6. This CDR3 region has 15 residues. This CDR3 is CASRLGLAGVYEQFF. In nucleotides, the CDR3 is TGTGCCAGCAGACTGGGACTAGCGGGAGTCTATGAGCAGTTCTTC.

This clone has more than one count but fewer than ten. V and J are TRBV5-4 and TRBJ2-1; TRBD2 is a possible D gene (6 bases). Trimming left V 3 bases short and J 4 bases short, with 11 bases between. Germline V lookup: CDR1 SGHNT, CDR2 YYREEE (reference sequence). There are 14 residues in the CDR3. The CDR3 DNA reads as TGTGCCAGCAGCTCCGGGACTGGATACAATGAGCAGTTCTTC. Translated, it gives CASSSGTGYNEQFF.

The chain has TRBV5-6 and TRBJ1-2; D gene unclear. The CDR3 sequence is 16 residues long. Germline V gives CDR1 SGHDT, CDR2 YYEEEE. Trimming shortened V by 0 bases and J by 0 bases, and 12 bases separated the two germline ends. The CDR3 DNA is TGTGCCAGCAGCTTGGCCGGTGGGCATTCTAACTATGGCTACACCTTC. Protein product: CASSLAGGHSNYGYTF.

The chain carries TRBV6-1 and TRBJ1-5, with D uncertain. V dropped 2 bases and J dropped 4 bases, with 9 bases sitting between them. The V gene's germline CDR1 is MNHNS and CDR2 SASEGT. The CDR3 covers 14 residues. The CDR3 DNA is TGTGCCAGCAGTGAACAAGGGAGGAATCAGCCCCAGCATTTT. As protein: CASSEQGRNQPQHF.